One sample yielded the 16 T cell receptor beta chains listed below, sequenced in a study of shared clonotypes between healthy human individuals. Using immunoSEQ multiplex PCR, the repertoire was profiled, and TCRdb retains in-frame clones only, with some absent. The table records over a million clones, around 95% of them present only once. The specimen was naive CD4+ T cells sorted from blood. Subset indicated: CD45RA+ positively selected. The receptors originated from a man under 40 in good health.

In DNA, the CDR3 is TGTGCCAGTCGTCCCCCCGGAGCTTTCTTT. It specifies CASRPPGAFF. This chain connects TRBV6-4 to TRBJ1-1, with D unclear. The germline V gene encodes CDR1 MRHNA and CDR2 SNTAGT. The CDR3 extends over 10 amino acids. The germline V and J ends were trimmed by 9 bases and 10 bases, with 12 bases remaining between them.

V gene TRBV29-1 combines with J gene TRBJ2-2; TRBD2 agrees at 10 bases. Losses at the gene ends were 7 bases for V and 1 base for J; bases not matched to a gene: 6. The CDR3 spans 15 residues. From germline, CDR1 is SQVTM and CDR2 ANQGSEA. CDR3 DNA: TGCAGCGCCAGGACTAGCGGTTTGAACACCGGGGAGCTGTTTTTT. It encodes CSARTSGLNTGELFF.

The chain combines TRBV11-2 with TRBJ1-1; D is undetermined. Germline CDR1 and CDR2: SGHAT and FQNNGV. The CDR3 is 13 residues long. V lost 1 base to trimming and J lost 0 bases, with 3 bases between them. CDR3 region: CASSLALNTEAFF. CDR3 nucleotide sequence: TGTGCCAGCAGCTTAGCCTTGAACACTGAAGCTTTCTTT.

CDR3 DNA: TGCGCCAGCAGCCAATTATCGGGCACCGGGGAGCTGTTTTTT. It translates to CASSQLSGTGELFF. The V and J genes are TRBV4-3 and TRBJ2-2, with D hard to call. The germline V and J ends were trimmed by 2 bases and 4 bases, with 8 bases remaining between them. Germline CDR1 reads LGHNA; CDR2 reads YSLEER. The length of the CDR3 is 14 residues.

This sequence joins TRBV25-1 and TRBJ1-1; 9 positions match TRBD1. Germline CDR1 reads MGHDK; CDR2 reads SYGVNS. The J segment lost 1 base and the V segment lost 1 base, leaving 1 base of the junction unmatched. The CDR3 extends over 15 amino acids. The CDR3 region is CASSESGQGNTEAFF. The DNA for the CDR3 is TGTGCCAGCAGTGAATCGGGACAGGGGAACACTGAAGCTTTCTTT.

The chain is built from TRBV6-1 and TRBJ2-3; TRBD1 matches at 7 bases. The germline V gene has CDR1 MNHNS and CDR2 SASEGT. The V segment lost 4 bases and the J segment 2 bases; nucleotides outside the gene matches: 6. The CDR3 has 15 amino acids. CDR3 nucleotide sequence: TGTGCCAGCAGTGCCTGGGGACAGATCACAGATACGCAGTATTTT. Translating it yields CASSAWGQITDTQYF.

The chain combines TRBV6-4 with TRBJ2-3, with D maybe TRBD1 (5 bases). The V end was cut by 8 bases, the J end by 0 bases, with 24 bases between. The CDR3 length is 18 residues. The germline CDR1 and CDR2 sequences are MRHNA and SNTAGT. Written as DNA, the CDR3 is TGTGCCAGCGGCTCAAGACCCCTAGGGGAAACTAGCACAGATACGCAGTATTTT. The encoded protein is CASGSRPLGETSTDTQYF.

The chain joins TRBV6-6 to TRBJ2-3, with TRBD1 matching over 8 bases. V gave up 4 bases and J gave up 3 bases; unmatched junction bases: 6. The CDR3 sequence is 15 residues long. Germline CDR1 reads MNHNY; CDR2 reads SVGAGI (reference sequence). The chain's CDR3 is CASSSTGGGTDTQYF. As DNA, the CDR3 is TGTGCCAGCAGTTCTACAGGGGGAGGAACAGATACGCAGTATTTT.

The chain is built from TRBV28 and TRBJ2-7; D unclear. The CDR3 totals 14 residues. The germline gives CDR1 MDHEN, CDR2 SYDVKM. V lost 3 bases, J lost 9 bases, and 18 bases lay in between. The CDR3 protein is CASSLSGTAWTQYF. As DNA, the CDR3 is TGTGCCAGCAGTTTGTCCGGCACCGCCTGGACGCAGTACTTC.

The rearrangement uses TRBV21-1 and TRBJ2-7. TRBV21-1 is a listed pseudogene. The CDR3 loop spans 10 amino acids. The CDR3 sequence is CASSNRTSAF. CDR3 DNA sequence: TGTGCCAGCAGCAACAGGACCAGCGCTTTC.

This chain joins TRBV28 and TRBJ1-3; D remains unclear. With 2 bases removed from V and 4 bases from J, the gap between germline ends came to 9 bases. The CDR3 loop spans 14 amino acids. The germline gives CDR1 MDHEN, CDR2 SYDVKM. In DNA form, the CDR3 reads TGTGCCAGCAGTTTACGGGCGATAGGAAACACCATATATTTT. Residues: CASSLRAIGNTIYF.

For the CDR3, the DNA is TGTGCCAGCTCACCTCCCGGGACAGCATACAATGAGCAGTTCTTC. Amino acids: CASSPPGTAYNEQFF. This sequence joins TRBV18 and TRBJ2-1, with 7 bases identical to TRBD1. From germline, CDR1 is KGHSH and CDR2 LQKENI. The CDR3 runs 15 residues. V lost 3 bases and J lost 4; bases outside the gene matches: 6.

The V call is TRBV10-3, the J call TRBJ1-5; no firm D call. Germline V gene data show CDR1 as ENHRY and CDR2 as SYGVKD. The CDR3 consists of 14 residues. Trimming took off 8 bases at V and 2 bases at J, with 13 bases between the two ends. The CDR3 is CAIGRENGNQPQHF. The CDR3 nucleotides read TGTGCCATCGGGAGGGAGAACGGCAATCAGCCCCAGCATTTT.

This rearrangement joins TRBV18 to TRBJ2-3, with D unclear. Looked up from germline, CDR1 is KGHSH and CDR2 is LQKENI. Trimming stripped 2 bases from V and 4 bases from J, with 16 bases between. The CDR3 runs 16 residues. As DNA, the CDR3 is TGTGCCAGCTCACCATTAACTAACTCCAACGCAGATACGCAGTATTTT. Translating gives CASSPLTNSNADTQYF.

The V gene is TRBV10-3, the J gene TRBJ1-1; D gene uncertain. Trimming removed 11 bases from V and 1 base from J, with 14 bases in between. The CDR3 spans 13 residues. CDR1 ENHRY and CDR2 SYGVKD come from the germline V gene. In nucleotides, the CDR3 is TGTGCCGTCATGGGTGGATCGAACACTGAAGCTTTCTTT. Residues: CAVMGGSNTEAFF.

The chain joins TRBV5-4 to TRBJ2-7; the D is unclear. The CDR3 loop spans 14 amino acids. CDR1 is SGHNT, CDR2 YYREEE, per germline (reference sequence). V was clipped by 4 bases and J by 5 bases, with 16 bases between them. The CDR3 coding sequence is TGTGCCAGCAGCACCGGGTTGGTTAGGGACGAGCAGTACTTC. As protein: CASSTGLVRDEQYF.